These T cell receptor beta chains were read from a single sample in a study of blood T cell repertoires in COVID-19. Some clones are missing from TCRdb's copy, which holds only in-frame ones; the method was immunoSEQ multiplex PCR. The sample includes around 100,000 clones, about 85% of them seen just once. Source material: peripheral blood. All receptors derive from a woman in her 70s with active or convalescent COVID-19. Each CDR3 is given with its conserved first and last residue. D genes are given only for firm matches. Some rows mark clone size as missing; the rest say once, few, many or name a class of expanded clone.

clone size,J gene,V gene,D gene,CDR3 DNA,CDR3 protein
.,TRBJ1-1,TRBV5-1,TRBD1,TGCGCCAGCAGCACACGACAGGGAAGGGGCACTGAAGCTTTCTTT,CASSTRQGRGTEAFF
.,TRBJ1-1,TRBV7-9,TRBD1,TGTGCCAGCAGCTTCCCCGGGGGAGGGGACAGGGGTATGAACACTGAAGCTTTCTTT,CASSFPGGGDRGMNTEAFF
.,TRBJ1-5,TRBV2,.,TGTGCCAGCAGTGATAGATCAGGGGTCAGTCAGCCCCAGCATTTT,CASSDRSGVSQPQHF
.,TRBJ2-3,TRBV10-1,.,TGCGCCAGCAGTGAGGGAGGGAGGCCAGATACGCAGTATTTT,CASSEGGRPDTQYF
.,TRBJ2-7,TRBV9,TRBD2,TGTGCCAGCAGCGTAGCGACTAGCGGGAGTGAAGAGCAGTACTTC,CASSVATSGSEEQYF
once,TRBJ1-2,TRBV7-8,.,TGTGCCAGCACCCCTCACTCCGGGGGCTACACCTTC,CASTPHSGGYTF
.,TRBJ2-2,TRBV5-1,.,TGCGCCAGCAGCTTCTACGGGAAGTCAAGCACCGGGGAGCTGTTTTTT,CASSFYGKSSTGELFF
.,TRBJ1-2,TRBV5-1,.,TGCGCCAGCAGCTCGACCCAGGGAAACTATGGCTACACCTTC,CASSSTQGNYGYTF
.,TRBJ1-5,TRBV10-1,TRBD1,TGCGCCAGCAGGAGCTGGACAGGGGATAGCAATCAGCCCCAGCATTTT,CASRSWTGDSNQPQHF
.,TRBJ1-6,TRBV7-9,.,TGTGCCAGCAGCCTAAACAGTGAACTCCTCCACTTT,CASSLNSELLHF
.,TRBJ2-1,TRBV15,TRBD2,TGTGCCACCAGCAGGAGGACTAGCGGGAAGGATGAGCAGTTCTTC,CATSRRTSGKDEQFF
few,TRBJ2-5,TRBV6-5,.,TGTGCCAGCAGCGAAGAGACCCAGTACTTC,CASSEETQYF
.,TRBJ2-2,TRBV19,TRBD2,TGTGCCAGTACCCGGACTAGTCGGTCTTCGAACACCGGGGAGCTGTTTTTT,CASTRTSRSSNTGELFF
.,TRBJ2-1,TRBV10-3,TRBD2,TGTGCCATCAGAACCGGGACTAGCGGGGGGCGCTCCTACAATGAGCAGTTCTTC,CAIRTGTSGGRSYNEQFF
.,TRBJ2-7,TRBV5-1,TRBD2,TGCGCCAGCAGCTTGGTAGCGGGGATAGACGAGCAGTACTTC,CASSLVAGIDEQYF
.,TRBJ1-5,TRBV5-1,.,TGCGCCAGCAGCTTGGATAATAGCAATCAGCCCCAGCATTTT,CASSLDNSNQPQHF